The 26 T cell receptor beta chains presented below share a single source sample, sequenced in a study of post-analysis software for immune sequencing data (dated by TCRdb to the mid-2010s). For these receptors, no antigen is known. Receptor amplification or capture employed PCR. Sequenced on an Illumina HiSeq 2500. To reduce PCR and sequencing biases, unique molecular identifiers were incorporated into the TCR beta cDNA libraries. TCRdb reran the public reads through fastp at Q25 and MiXCR, keeping productive beta chains. Each record represents a unique CDR3 protein, reported with the most common genes and DNA among its rows. The sample table lists roughly 180,000 distinct CDR3 sequences, roughly 30% of them with a count of one. The ten largest clonotypes hold more than 1.3% of the sample. What the research found in general, with its limitations: Significantly higher frequencies in patients than in controls were found for about five TRBV segments, including TRBV5-6, TRBV5-1 and TRBV20-1.

What was sequenced was blood. These receptors originate from a girl aged 10-17 years with multiple sclerosis.

A note on this clonotype: A much larger clone lies a single base off, so this may be a read error. CDR3 region: CASSSIAGVGNEQYF. CDR3 DNA: TGTGCCAGCAGCTCCATAGCGGGAGTAGGAAATGAGCAGTACTTC. The chain couples TRBV7-8 to TRBJ2-5, with 9 bases aligning to TRBD2. Germline CDR1 reads SGHVS; CDR2 reads FQNEAQ. The trim removed 4 bases at V and 11 bases at J, leaving 14 bases unmatched. This CDR3 is built from 15 residues.

This chain joins TRBV7-8 and TRBJ1-2, with D possibly being TRBD1 (6 bases). CDR3 length: 13 amino acids. Between the trimmed V and J ends, which lost 5 bases and 6 bases, there was a span of 13 bases. Germline CDR1 reads SGHVS; CDR2 reads FQNEAQ. CDR3 in amino acids: CASSRGTRHGYTF. The CDR3 DNA reads TGTGCCAGCAGCCGAGGGACACGTCATGGCTACACCTTC. The variable domain in full, with the rest retrieved from reference TRBV7-8 and TRBJ1-2, is GAGVSQSPRYKVAKRGQDVALRCDPISGHVSLFWYQQALGQGPEFLTYFQNEAQLDKSGLPSDRFFAERPEGSVSTLKIQRTQQEDSAVYLCASSRGTRHGYTFGSGTRLTVV.

Points on this clonotype: The junction differs from germline at one of its ends, possibly a read error. V and J are TRBV12-3 or TRBV12-4 and TRBJ2-1, with 10 nucleotides matching TRBD2. There are 20 residues in the CDR3. CDR3 amino acids: CASSFPSGTSDHNDYNERFF. In DNA form, the CDR3 reads TGTGCCAGCAGTTTCCCCTCCGGGACTAGCGACCATAACGACTACAATGAGCGGTTCTTC.

Ten or more counts support this clonotype. This rearrangement joins TRBV20-1 to TRBJ2-7, with 9 bases aligning to TRBD2. This CDR3 has 16 amino acids. The germline V gene has CDR1 DFQATT and CDR2 SNEGSKA (reference sequence). V trimming: 5 bases; J trimming: 6 bases; junction bases outside the gene matches: 17. CDR3 bases: TGCAGTGCTTCCCGGCGGGAGGGGGGAATCCTTTTCGAGCAGTACTTC. This translates into CSASRREGGILFEQYF.

On this clonotype: This may stem from a read error, because a much larger clone lies one nucleotide away. The rearrangement joins TRBV9 to TRBJ2-5; 9 positions agree with TRBD2. CDR1 SGDLS and CDR2 YYNGEE come from the germline V gene. This CDR3 contains 15 residues. The ends lost 0 bases at V and 11 bases at J; junction bases unmatched: 11. The CDR3: CASSVVAGVENEQYF. The CDR3 DNA sequence: TGTGCCAGCAGCGTAGTAGCGGGAGTTGAGAATGAGCAGTACTTC.

This clonotype was found many times. The J gene is TRBJ2-1, the V gene TRBV10-3, with D maybe TRBD1 (6 bases). V was cut by 3 bases and J by 10 bases, with 10 bases left in between. This CDR3 contains 12 residues. Germline CDR1 reads ENHRY; CDR2 reads SYGVKD. The CDR3 DNA follows: TGTGCCATCAGTGAATCAGGACAGGAGCAGTTCTTC. It is translated as CAISESGQEQFF.

The chain employs TRBV10-3 and TRBJ2-3, with 12 nucleotides matching TRBD2. The V gene end was trimmed by 4 bases and the J gene end by 2 bases; junction bases not matched to a gene: 13. CDR1 is ENHRY, CDR2 SYGVKD, per germline. The CDR3 has 19 residues. The CDR3 reads CAISGTSGTSRSYTDTQYF. The DNA for the CDR3 is TGTGCCATCAGTGGGACTAGCGGGACCTCCCGCTCCTACACAGATACGCAGTATTTT.

The chain is built from TRBV12-3 or TRBV12-4 and TRBJ2-7, with a possible D match to TRBD2 (6 bases). V was pared by 8 bases and J by 2 bases, with 16 bases between. The CDR3 consists of 14 residues. The CDR3 protein is CASRGAGPTYEQYF. Here the CDR3 DNA reads TGTGCCAGCCGCGGGGCAGGACCGACCTACGAGCAGTACTTC.

This clonotype has at least ten counts. The genes are TRBV12-3 or TRBV12-4 and TRBJ2-7; the match to TRBD2 covers 9 bases. V lost 5 bases and J lost 0; bases outside the gene matches: 5. This CDR3 is 15 amino acids long. The CDR3, as DNA: TGTGCCAGCAGTCCGAAGACTAGCGGCTCCTACGAGCAGTACTTC. Amino acids: CASSPKTSGSYEQYF.

The chain links TRBV5-4 to TRBJ1-4; D is perhaps TRBD1 (5 bases). CDR1 SGHNT and CDR2 YYREEE come from the germline V gene (reference sequence). The V and J ends lost 10 bases and 0 bases respectively, with 19 bases between them. This CDR3 has 16 amino acids. DNA of the CDR3: TGTGCCGGCATGAAGGGGCCCGCGTCAACTAATGAAAAACTGTTTTTT. Its protein is CAGMKGPASTNEKLFF. Using reference TRBV5-4 and TRBJ1-4 for the parts outside the CDR3, the full variable domain is ETGVTQSPTHLIKTRGQQVTLRCSSQSGHNTVSWYQQALGQGPQFIFQYYREEENGRGNFPPRFSGLQFPNYSSELNVNALELDDSALYLCAGMKGPASTNEKLFFGSGTQLSVL.

The J gene is TRBJ2-7, the V gene TRBV30, with TRBD2 matching 7 bases. Near its end, the DNA agrees better with TRBJ2-5, so the J call may be wrong. CDR1 GTSNPN and CDR2 SVGIG come from the germline V gene (reference sequence). The CDR3 length is 15 residues. This CDR3 is CAWTSGESPGETQYF. The CDR3, as DNA: TGTGCCTGGACTAGCGGAGAATCGCCGGGAGAGACCCAGTACTTC.

This clonotype was detected a few times. The chain carries TRBV5-1 and TRBJ2-1; 8 positions match TRBD2. TRBJ2-7 explains the end of the DNA better; the J call may be wrong. The CDR3 has 14 residues. Germline loops: CDR1 SGHRS, CDR2 YFSETQ. The CDR3: CASSSGSSYNEQYF. CDR3 coding DNA: TGCGCCAGCAGCAGCGGGAGCTCCTACAATGAGCAGTACTTC.

This clonotype was counted at least ten times. The chain recombines TRBV6-5 with TRBJ2-7; 12 nucleotides match TRBD2. The CDR3 consists of 16 residues. Germline loops: CDR1 MNHEY, CDR2 SVGAGI. The ends lost 0 bases at V and 2 bases at J; junction bases unmatched: 2. The CDR3 sequence: CASSYSLAGGPYEQYF. The DNA for the CDR3 is TGTGCCAGCAGTTACTCTCTAGCGGGAGGGCCCTACGAGCAGTACTTC.

This clonotype was recorded many times. The chain is built from TRBV12-3 or TRBV12-4 and TRBJ2-3, with 8 bases fitting TRBD2. The V and J ends lost 7 bases and 6 bases, in that order; junction bases with no gene match: 6. The CDR3 contains 13 residues. CDR3 loop: CASTERGSDTQYF. The CDR3, as DNA: TGTGCCAGCACTGAGCGGGGGAGTGATACGCAGTATTTT.

This clonotype was detected ten times or more. The J gene is TRBJ2-7, the V gene TRBV5-6; no clear D gene. Trimming stripped 1 base from V and 6 bases from J, with 17 bases between. Germline assignment: CDR1 SGHDT and CDR2 YYEEEE. The CDR3 length is 15 residues. The CDR3 nucleotides read TGTGCCAGCAGCTTGATCGGGCCGAAACATTTCGAGCAGTACTTC. It translates to CASSLIGPKHFEQYF.

This rearrangement joins TRBV2 to TRBJ2-6; D is ambiguous. CDR3 length: 17 residues. Germline-derived CDR1 and CDR2 are SNHLY and FYNNEI. The V end was cut by 3 bases, the J end by 0 bases, with 12 bases between. The CDR3, as DNA: TGTGCCAGCAGTGAGGGCAGGCCCGACTCTGGGGCCAACGTCCTGACTTTC. Translation gives CASSEGRPDSGANVLTF.

Notes on this clonotype: A much larger clone differs by one base, so this may be a read error. The rearrangement uses TRBV3-1 and TRBJ2-4; unclear D gene. This CDR3 is built from 15 residues. The germline CDR1 and CDR2 sequences are LGHDT and YNNKEL (reference sequence). For the CDR3, the DNA is TGTGCCAGCAGCCAAGAAGGACGGGTACAGTACGAGCAGCACTTC. Protein: CASSQEGRVQYEQHF.

As regards this clonotype: This clone may be a read error of a much larger clone one base away. The chain combines TRBV28 with TRBJ2-5, with 9 bases that match TRBD2. Trimming removed 2 bases from V and 11 bases from J; junction bases left unmatched: 18. Germline lookup yields CDR1 MDHEN and CDR2 SYDVKM. The CDR3 is 17 amino acids. In DNA form, the CDR3 reads TGTGCCAGCAGTTTAACCCTAGCGGGGATTAAGTACAATGAGCAGTACTTC. Amino acids: CASSLTLAGIKYNEQYF.

This clonotype has just one count. CDR3 loop: CASTKGQVTDTQYF. As DNA, the CDR3 is TGTGCCAGCACCAAGGGACAAGTCACAGATACGCAGTATTTT. V is TRBV2 and J is TRBJ2-3; perhaps TRBD1 as D (6 bases). The V end lost 7 bases, the J end lost 2 bases, and 13 bases lay between the germline ends. Germline CDR1 is SNHLY and CDR2 is FYNNEI. This CDR3 is 14 amino acids long.

The V call is TRBV6-5, the J call TRBJ2-5, with TRBD1 matching 8 bases. The germline CDR1 and CDR2 sequences are MNHEY and SVGAGI. The CDR3 is made up of 16 amino acids. The junction had 7 bases not matched to a gene; V was cut back by 0 bases and J by 4 bases. The CDR3 protein is CASSYSGRGQGETQYF. The CDR3 DNA reads as TGTGCCAGCAGTTACTCTGGCAGGGGGCAAGGAGAGACCCAGTACTTC.

This clonotype was detected a few times. The chain recombines TRBV12-3 or TRBV12-4 with TRBJ2-2, with 7 bases lining up with TRBD1. This CDR3 contains 19 residues. J lost 1 base, V lost 6 bases, and 17 bases had no gene match. This chain's CDR3 is CASSPSYTGASGNTGELFF. The CDR3 bases are TGTGCCAGCAGCCCATCATATACAGGGGCAAGCGGGAACACCGGGGAGCTGTTTTTT.

This clonotype appeared many times. The chain carries TRBV6-6 and TRBJ1-5; D unclear. The V and J ends lost 7 bases and 1 base respectively, with 11 bases between them. CDR1 and CDR2 from the germline V gene are MNHNY and SVGAGI (reference sequence). The CDR3 has 14 residues. CDR3 in amino acids: CASTPEASNQPQHF. The CDR3 DNA sequence: TGTGCCAGCACCCCGGAGGCGAGCAATCAGCCCCAGCATTTT.

This clonotype was found once. With a much larger clone just one base away, this may be a read error. The rearrangement links TRBV24-1 to TRBJ1-2; D unclear. CDR3 length equals 12 residues. Germline CDR1 is KGHDR and CDR2 is SFDVKD. In DNA form, the CDR3 reads TGTGCCATCAGTGATTTGGTGGGTGGCTACACCTTC. Encoded protein: CAISDLVGGYTF.

This clonotype was detected many times. Here the CDR3 reads CASSLNRVETQYF. CDR3 nucleotides: TGCGCCAGCAGCCTCAACAGGGTCGAGACCCAGTACTTC. The chain carries TRBV5-1 and TRBJ2-5, with D possibly being TRBD1 (6 bases). V shed 4 bases and J shed 5 bases, with 12 bases lying between them. This CDR3 is built from 13 residues. In germline, CDR1 is SGHRS, CDR2 YFSETQ.

There are a few counts of this clonotype. The chain employs TRBV7-8 and TRBJ2-1; D is uncertain. The V gene's germline CDR1 is SGHVS and CDR2 FQNEAQ. The CDR3 loop spans 16 amino acids. V was trimmed by 4 bases and J by 0 bases, leaving 13 bases between them. CDR3 region: CASSSDRILSYNEQFF. CDR3 coding DNA: TGTGCCAGCAGCTCTGACCGAATACTCTCCTACAATGAGCAGTTCTTC. Supplemented by reference TRBV7-8 and TRBJ2-1, the full variable domain reads GAGVSQSPRYKVAKRGQDVALRCDPISGHVSLFWYQQALGQGPEFLTYFQNEAQLDKSGLPSDRFFAERPEGSVSTLKIQRTQQEDSAVYLCASSSDRILSYNEQFFGPGTRLTVL.

In the case of this clonotype: Its ends do not fully match the called genes, so a read error is possible. The chain is built from TRBV12-3 or TRBV12-4 and TRBJ2-3; TRBD2 matches 11 bases. The CDR3 totals 17 residues. CDR3 in amino acids: CASSLAGVGVGTDAQYF. For the CDR3, the DNA is TGTGCCAGTTCACTAGCGGGAGTGGGGGTGGGCACAGATGCGCAGTATTTT.